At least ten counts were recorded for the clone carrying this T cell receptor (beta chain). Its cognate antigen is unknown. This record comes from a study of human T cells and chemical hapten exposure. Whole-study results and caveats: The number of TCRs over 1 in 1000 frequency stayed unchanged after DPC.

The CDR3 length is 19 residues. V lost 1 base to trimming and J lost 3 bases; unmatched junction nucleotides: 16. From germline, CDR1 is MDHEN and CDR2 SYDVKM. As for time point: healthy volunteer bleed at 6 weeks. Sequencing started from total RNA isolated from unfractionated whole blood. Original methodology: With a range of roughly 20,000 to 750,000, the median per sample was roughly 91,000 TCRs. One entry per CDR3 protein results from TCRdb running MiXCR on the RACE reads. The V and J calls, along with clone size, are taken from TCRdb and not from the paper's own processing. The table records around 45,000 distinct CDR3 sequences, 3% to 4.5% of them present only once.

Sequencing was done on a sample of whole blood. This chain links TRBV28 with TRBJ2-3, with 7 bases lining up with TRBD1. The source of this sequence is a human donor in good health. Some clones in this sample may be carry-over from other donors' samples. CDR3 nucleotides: TGTGCCAGCAGTTTATCTATAGTCCCAGGGGGAATCGTGACAGATACGCAGTATTTT. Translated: CASSLSIVPGGIVTDTQYF.